What follows are 11 T cell receptor beta chains derived from one specimen sequenced in a study of cytomegalovirus exposure and HLA in healthy donors (dated by TCRdb to about 2017). The method was the immunoSEQ multiplex PCR assay. A mixture of 60 forward primers for TCR Vbeta segments and 13 reverse primers for TCR Jbeta segments was used in the multiplex PCR. Here the immuneACCESS table is served through TCRdb, limited to in-frame sequences with V and J called. Missing clones are a known gap in these copies; in checked studies unresolved V genes cover under half, and the rest lacks a known reason. The sample yields 90,000 to 100,000 clones; over 60% were counted once. Approximately 8% of the sample is taken by the ten largest. The specimen was PBMCs. All receptors derive from a female donor in good health and CMV-seronegative.

The chain joins TRBV5-1 to TRBJ2-5; 10 bases align to TRBD1. Matching the DNA end better, TRBJ2-7 makes the J call doubtful. The length of the CDR3 is 15 residues. Germline loops: CDR1 SGHRS, CDR2 YFSETQ. CDR3 amino acids: CASSLPGTGAYEQYF. DNA for the CDR3: TGCGCCAGCAGCTTGCCCGGGACAGGGGCCTACGAGCAGTACTTC.

The CDR3 is CAITGGVTYEQYF. In nucleotides, the CDR3 is TGTGCCATAACAGGGGGCGTAACATACGAGCAGTACTTC. The J gene is TRBJ2-7, the V gene TRBV6-1, with TRBD1 matching over 9 bases. This CDR3 has 13 amino acids. V was pared by 10 bases and J by 4 bases, with 8 bases of the junction left unmatched. Germline V gives CDR1 MNHNS, CDR2 SASEGT.

The sample holds one count of this clone. Additional DNA sequences in this sample encode the identical CDR3. This chain joins TRBV9 and TRBJ2-5; 9 nucleotides match TRBD2. Per germline, CDR1 SGDLS and CDR2 YYNGEE. The J segment lost 5 bases and the V segment lost 0 bases, leaving 8 bases of the junction unmatched. The CDR3 length is 16 residues. The CDR3 reads CASSVEAGGPGETQYF. The CDR3 bases are TGTGCCAGCAGCGTAGAGGCGGGAGGGCCAGGTGAGACCCAGTACTTC.

This clone was counted between two and nine times. This chain joins TRBV4-3 and TRBJ2-1; TRBD2 aligns across 10 bases. This CDR3 region has 16 residues. Per the germline V gene, CDR1 is LGHNA and CDR2 is YSLEER. V shed 0 bases, J shed 4 bases, and the junction held 3 bases outside the gene matches. The CDR3 region is CASSQDASGGYNEQFF. In DNA form, the CDR3 reads TGCGCCAGCAGCCAAGATGCTAGCGGGGGATACAATGAGCAGTTCTTC.

The rearrangement links TRBV19 to TRBJ1-1; D remains unclear. V was shortened by 0 bases and J by 1 base, with 18 bases between the two germline ends. CDR1 and CDR2 from the germline V gene are LNHDA and SQIVND (reference sequence). The length of the CDR3 is 18 residues. DNA for the CDR3: TGTGCCAGTAGTATAGATCAAGCGGAAAACGGCTGGAACACTGAAGCTTTCTTT. Translating gives CASSIDQAENGWNTEAFF.

This sequence joins TRBV19 and TRBJ1-1; D is undetermined. The CDR3 loop spans 16 amino acids. Germline CDR1 and CDR2: LNHDA and SQIVND (reference sequence). Trimming cost V 6 bases and J 3 bases, with 20 bases left between them. The CDR3 reads CASSSLRSRLDTEAFF. As DNA, the CDR3 is TGTGCCAGTAGCTCTCTGCGGTCTCGGCTGGACACTGAAGCTTTCTTT. Based on the CDR3 plus reference TRBV19 and TRBJ1-1, the full variable domain is DGGITQSPKYLFRKEGQNVTLSCEQNLNHDAMYWYRQDPGQGLRLIYYSQIVNDFQKGDIAEGYSVSREKKESFPLTVTSAQKNPTAFYLCASSSLRSRLDTEAFFGQGTRLTVV.

This clone occurred once. The CDR3 bases are TGTGCCAGCAGCTTTACTACCATTTTAACCTACGAGCAGTACTTC. Translating it yields CASSFTTILTYEQYF. The J gene is TRBJ2-7, the V gene TRBV5-5; D gene unclear. Trimming took off 2 bases at V and 2 bases at J, with 14 bases between the two ends. This CDR3 has 15 residues. CDR1 is SGHKS, CDR2 YYEKEE, per germline (reference sequence). Drawing the rest from reference TRBV5-5 and TRBJ2-7, the complete variable domain is DAGVTQSPTHLIKTRGQQVTLRCSPISGHKSVSWYQQVLGQGPQFIFQYYEKEERGRGNFPDRFSARQFPNYSSELNVNALLLGDSALYLCASSFTTILTYEQYFGPGTRLTVT.

This chain connects TRBV7-9 to TRBJ2-2; TRBD1 matches 8 bases. Germline CDR1 reads SEHNR; CDR2 reads FQNEAQ (reference sequence). The V and J ends lost 9 bases and 7 bases, in that order; junction bases with no gene match: 7. The CDR3 covers 13 residues. Here the CDR3 DNA reads TGTGCCAGAACAGGGGGATTCATCGGGGAGCTGTTTTTT. Translation: CARTGGFIGELFF.

The table lists this clone with a few counts. The rearrangement uses TRBV5-6 and TRBJ2-7; D is ambiguous. V was trimmed by 0 bases and J by 5 bases, leaving 21 bases between them. Germline V gives CDR1 SGHDT, CDR2 YYEEEE. The CDR3 totals 17 residues. The DNA for the CDR3 is TGTGCCAGCAGCTTGGGAGGATTGCGGAGCCGTCCTGACGAGCAGTACTTC. Protein sequence: CASSLGGLRSRPDEQYF.

The genes are TRBV6-6 and TRBJ2-1, with 7 bases that match TRBD1. The germline CDR1 and CDR2 sequences are MNHNY and SVGAGI (reference sequence). CDR3 length equals 14 residues. V shed 2 bases and J 5 bases; nucleotides not matched to a gene: 3. The CDR3 protein is CASSYRDRNNEQFF. In DNA form, the CDR3 reads TGTGCCAGCAGTTACCGGGACAGAAACAATGAGCAGTTCTTC.

The CDR3 sequence is CASSGLGQPYNEQFF. CDR3 coding DNA: TGTGCCAGCAGTGGGTTGGGACAGCCCTACAATGAGCAGTTCTTC. The rearrangement uses TRBV6-1 and TRBJ2-1, with 7 bases that match TRBD1. Germline V gene lookup returns CDR1 MNHNS and CDR2 SASEGT. The CDR3 is 15 residues long. Losses at the gene ends were 4 bases for V and 2 bases for J; bases not matched to a gene: 5.